This T cell receptor (beta chain) was sequenced in a study of cytomegalovirus exposure and HLA in healthy donors. Germline V gene lookup returns CDR1 SGDLS and CDR2 YYNGEE. V was pared by 0 bases and J by 5 bases, with 9 bases between. The CDR3 contains 14 residues. Note on this clone: The target antigen is unknown.

The PCR contained 60 Vbeta and 13 Jbeta primers. Generated by immunoSEQ multiplex PCR, the TCRdb table keeps only in-frame clones and is missing some. Counted here are 85,000 to 95,000 clones, 70% to 85% occurring once; the ten biggest clones make up 20% to 25%. Study-level results: An apparent linkage of common viral pathogens to several of the most significant clusters emerged in a later analysis. Three CMV-associated chains proved CMV antigen-specific in vitro.

At collection, donors were nominally healthy, but unrecorded immune exposures were probable. This clonotype originated in a man aged 30 to 45 in good health and CMV-seropositive. Material: PBMCs. The rearrangement uses TRBV9 and TRBJ2-1, with D possibly being TRBD1 (6 bases). The CDR3 sequence is CASSVDRVDNEQFF. CDR3 in DNA: TGTGCCAGCAGCGTAGACAGGGTCGACAATGAGCAGTTCTTC.